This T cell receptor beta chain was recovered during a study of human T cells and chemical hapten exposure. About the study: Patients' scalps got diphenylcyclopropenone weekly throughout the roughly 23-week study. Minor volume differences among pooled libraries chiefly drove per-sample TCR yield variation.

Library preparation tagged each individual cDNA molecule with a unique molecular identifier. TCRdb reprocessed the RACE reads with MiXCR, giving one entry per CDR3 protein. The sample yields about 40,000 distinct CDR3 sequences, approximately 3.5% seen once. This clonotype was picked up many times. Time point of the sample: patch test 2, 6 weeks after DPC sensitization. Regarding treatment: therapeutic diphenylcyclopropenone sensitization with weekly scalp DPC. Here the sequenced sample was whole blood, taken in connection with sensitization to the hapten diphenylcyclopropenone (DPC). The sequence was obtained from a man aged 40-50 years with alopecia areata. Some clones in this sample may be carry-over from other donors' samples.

The CDR3 sequence: CASSRGLADSSYEQYF. The CDR3 nucleotides read TGCGCCAGCAGCAGGGGACTAGCGGACAGCTCCTACGAGCAGTACTTC. This chain joins TRBV5-1 and TRBJ2-7, with TRBD2 identical over 11 bases. Germline CDR1 is SGHRS and CDR2 is YFSETQ. V lost 4 bases and J lost 0; bases outside the gene matches: 6. This CDR3 spans 16 amino acids. The variable domain in full, completed from reference TRBV5-1 and TRBJ2-7, reads KAGVTQTPRYLIKTRGQQVTLSCSPISGHRSVSWYQQTPGQGLQFLFEYFSETQRNKGNFPGRFSGRQFSNSRSEMNVSTLELGDSALYLCASSRGLADSSYEQYFGPGTRLTVT.